Listed below are T cell receptor beta chains from one sample, sequenced in a study of shared clonotypes between healthy human individuals. Profiling relied on immunoSEQ multiplex PCR, and the TCRdb table lists in-frame clones only, not all of them. The profile covers some 2 million clones, with about 95% appearing a single time and more than 0.95% taken by the ten largest. The sequenced sample was naive CD8+ T cells sorted from blood. The receptors shown here come from a man aged 18-30 years in good health. Each CDR3 is given with its conserved first and last residue. D genes are given only for firm matches. The size field is filled for only some rows; it gives once, few, many or a size class.

V	size	J	length	D	DNA	CDR3
TRBV27	.	TRBJ2-1	14	.	TGTGCCAGCAGTTTAATCGTGGGTGACAATGAGCAGTTCTTC	CASSLIVGDNEQFF
TRBV28	.	TRBJ2-7	13	.	TGTGCCAGCAGTTTATTTACGTCCTACGAGCAGTACTTC	CASSLFTSYEQYF
TRBV10-1	.	TRBJ2-7	14	.	TGCGCCAGCAGCCCGGGGCCGGAGGACTACGAGCAGTACTTC	CASSPGPEDYEQYF
TRBV9	.	TRBJ2-2	15	.	TGTGCCAGCAGCGAGCGGCAGGGAGGTGCCGGGGAGCTGTTTTTT	CASSERQGGAGELFF
TRBV6-5	.	TRBJ2-1	15	.	TGTGCCAGCAGTTACGGCAGGGCATCCTACAATGAGCAGTTCTTC	CASSYGRASYNEQFF
TRBV19	.	TRBJ2-7	15	.	TGTGCCAGTACCCCTAGCCCAGGGGATTCCTACGAGCAGTACTTC	CASTPSPGDSYEQYF
TRBV6-6	.	TRBJ2-3	14	.	TGTGCCAGCTCAACGGGATTTAGCACAGATACGCAGTATTTT	CASSTGFSTDTQYF
TRBV18	.	TRBJ2-1	15	TRBD2	TGTGCCAGCTCACCACCCTGGACTAGTGATGTTGAGCAGTTCTTC	CASSPPWTSDVEQFF
TRBV7-9	.	TRBJ2-1	12	.	TGTGCCAGCAGCCGGGACGGCAATGAGCAGTTCTTC	CASSRDGNEQFF
TRBV9	.	TRBJ1-2	16	TRBD1	TGTGCCAGCAGCGAGGCCGGTTCGGGACAGGGTAGGGGCTACACCTTC	CASSEAGSGQGRGYTF
TRBV9	.	TRBJ1-1	14	TRBD1	TGTGCCAGCAGCGTGACAGGGCTTGGGGCTGGAGCTTTCTTT	CASSVTGLGAGAFF
TRBV7-9	.	TRBJ1-4	13	.	TGTGCCAGCAAACGGGAGCTTAATGAAAAACTGTTTTTT	CASKRELNEKLFF
TRBV7-9	.	TRBJ2-1	16	TRBD2	TGTGCCAGCAGCTTAGAAGCGGGGGACTCCTACAATGAGCAGTTCTTC	CASSLEAGDSYNEQFF
TRBV28	.	TRBJ1-2	16	.	TGTGCCAGCAGTTCTCCAAGGACTCAGGGAGGGGAGGGCTACACCTTC	CASSSPRTQGGEGYTF
TRBV29-1	once	TRBJ2-5	14	TRBD1	TGCAGCGTTGAAATACTGACAGGGCTCGAGACCCAGTACTTC	CSVEILTGLETQYF
TRBV5-4	.	TRBJ1-1	14	TRBD1	TGTGCCAGCACATCACAGGGGGCGGACACTGAAGCTTTCTTT	CASTSQGADTEAFF
TRBV28	.	TRBJ2-7	16	.	TGTGCCAGCACCGACCCCCCCTACAGGGAACTCAGCGAGCAGTACTTC	CASTDPPYRELSEQYF
TRBV4-3	few	TRBJ2-2	14	.	TGCGCCAGCAGCCAAGATGTGGGGTTCGGGGAGCTGTTTTTT	CASSQDVGFGELFF
TRBV14	.	TRBJ2-4	13	.	TGTGCCAGCAGCCAAGTACGGGACACTTTTCAGTACTTC	CASSQVRDTFQYF
TRBV28	.	TRBJ2-7	13	.	TGTGCCAGCAGTTGGGACGGATCCCGGGAGCAGTACTTC	CASSWDGSREQYF
TRBV7-2	.	TRBJ1-1	12	.	TGTGCCAGCAGCTTAGGGGAGGCTGAAGCTTTCTTT	CASSLGEAEAFF